This T cell receptor (beta chain) was captured in a study of cytomegalovirus exposure and HLA in healthy donors. Background on the study: One earlier analysis, a look at about 179 million T cells, found some 120 million unique TCR beta sequences.

The PCR employed 60 Vbeta primers together with 13 Jbeta primers. Repertoires were generated with immunoSEQ multiplex PCR, while TCRdb's copy carries only in-frame clones and drops some. The sample has 100,000 to 150,000 clones; around 85% are singletons. Study-wide findings and caveats: Later work found that TCR association rates differed between HLA loci; DRB1 had the most and HLA-C the fewest. The study dropped some indistinguishable V segments, TRBV6-2 and TRBV6-3 among them. The authors assumed roughly uniform sequencing depth across donors for presence/absence analyses.

The count of this clone is one. The antigen is unknown. This CDR3 region has 16 residues. Trimming took 0 bases from V and 5 from J; bases not matched to a gene: 10. Per the germline V gene, CDR1 is GTSNPN and CDR2 is SVGIG (reference sequence). The rearrangement uses TRBV30 and TRBJ2-1, with TRBD1 matching over 7 bases. Sequenced: PBMCs. This clonotype was sampled from a man aged 18 to 30 in good health and CMV-seropositive. The CDR3, as DNA: TGTGCCTGGAGTGTATTGGGTTCCGGGACAGACAATGAGCAGTTCTTC. It yields the protein CAWSVLGSGTDNEQFF.